This T cell receptor (beta chain) originates from a study of T-cell reconstitution after alpha-beta-depleted transplantation in children. Study-level points and caveats: Several hundred expanded graft clones reportedly were the source of alpha-beta T cells about two months after transplant.

Germline CDR1 DFQATT, CDR2 SNEGSKA (reference sequence). The CDR3 runs to 16 residues. V was pared by 5 bases and J by 4 bases, with 14 bases of the junction left unmatched. This clonotype was seen only a few times. Its matching antigen is unknown. For TCRbeta, the library was prepared with unique molecular identifiers. One entry per CDR3 protein results from TCRdb running MiXCR on the PCR reads. The sample yields hundreds of thousands of distinct CDR3 sequences, about an eighth seen once. V and J are TRBV20-1 and TRBJ2-1; the match to TRBD2 covers 7 bases. The clonotype originates from a girl aged 2-10 years with congenital amegakaryocytic thrombocytopenia, due to receive a stem cell transplant. The sequenced sample was PBMCs, obtained before TCRalphabeta/CD19-depleted stem cell transplant. The CDR3 protein is CSAPLVSGRLYNEQFF. The CDR3 region has the DNA TGCAGTGCTCCGTTGGTTAGCGGGCGCCTATACAATGAGCAGTTCTTC.